What follows describes a single T cell receptor beta chain. TCRdb called the 5' RACE reads again in MiXCR, with one record for every CDR3 protein. The sample yields around 350,000 distinct CDR3 sequences, 11% seen once. Germline trimming cut 5 bases from V and 5 bases from J; bases unmatched to any gene: 5. The CDR3 is made up of 13 amino acids. Germline CDR1 reads LGHDT; CDR2 reads YNNKEL (reference sequence). This entry comes from a study of T cells after yellow fever vaccination. This clonotype originated in a man in his late teens or twenties who received the YFV17D yellow fever vaccine. This chain connects TRBV3-1 to TRBJ2-7, with 8 positions matching TRBD2. The sequences come from PBMCs, collected on the day of the first yellow fever vaccination. The CDR3 DNA is TGTGCCAGCAGCTCGGGGGGGGGCCACGAGCAGTACTTC. It yields the protein CASSSGGGHEQYF.